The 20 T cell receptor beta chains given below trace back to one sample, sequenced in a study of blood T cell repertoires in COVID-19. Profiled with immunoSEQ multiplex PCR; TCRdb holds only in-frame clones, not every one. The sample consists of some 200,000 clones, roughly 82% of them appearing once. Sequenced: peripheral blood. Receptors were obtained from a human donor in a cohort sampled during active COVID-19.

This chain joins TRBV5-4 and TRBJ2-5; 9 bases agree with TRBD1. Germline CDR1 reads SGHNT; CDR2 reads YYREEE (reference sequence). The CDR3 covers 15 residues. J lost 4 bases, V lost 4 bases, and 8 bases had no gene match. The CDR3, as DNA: TGTGCCAGCAGCCCAAGTTCGACAGGGGGAGAGACCCAGTACTTC. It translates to CASSPSSTGGETQYF.

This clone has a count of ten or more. DNA for the CDR3: TGCAGCGTCCGGGACAAAAAGACCCAGTACTTC. The encoded protein is CSVRDKKTQYF. The rearrangement links TRBV29-1 to TRBJ2-5; maybe TRBD1 (6 bases). V was clipped by 6 bases and J by 6 bases, with 11 bases between them. The germline V gene encodes CDR1 SQVTM and CDR2 ANQGSEA. The CDR3 covers 11 residues.

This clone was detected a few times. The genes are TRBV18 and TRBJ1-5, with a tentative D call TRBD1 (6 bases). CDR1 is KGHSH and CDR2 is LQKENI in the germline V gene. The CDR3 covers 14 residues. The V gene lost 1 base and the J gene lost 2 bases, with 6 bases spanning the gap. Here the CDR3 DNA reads TGTGCCAGCTCACCACGGACAGGCAATCAGCCCCAGCATTTT. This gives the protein CASSPRTGNQPQHF.

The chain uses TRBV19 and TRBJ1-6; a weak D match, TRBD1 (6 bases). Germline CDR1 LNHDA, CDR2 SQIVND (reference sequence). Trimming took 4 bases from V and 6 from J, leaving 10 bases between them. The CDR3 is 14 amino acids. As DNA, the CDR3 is TGTGCCAGTAGTAAGGGCAGGGGTAATTCACCCCTCCACTTT. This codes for CASSKGRGNSPLHF. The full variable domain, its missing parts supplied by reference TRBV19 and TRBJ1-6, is DGGITQSPKYLFRKEGQNVTLSCEQNLNHDAMYWYRQDPGQGLRLIYYSQIVNDFQKGDIAEGYSVSREKKESFPLTVTSAQKNPTAFYLCASSKGRGNSPLHFGNGTRLTVT.

CDR3 loop: CASRYGAGENTEAFF. CDR3 nucleotide sequence: TGCGCCAGCAGGTACGGGGCGGGAGAGAACACTGAAGCTTTCTTT. The V call is TRBV10-2, the J call TRBJ1-1; D is perhaps TRBD1 (5 bases). This CDR3 is built from 15 residues. The V gene lost 6 bases and the J gene lost 1 base, with 15 bases spanning the gap. CDR1 and CDR2 from the germline V gene are WSHSY and SAAADI.

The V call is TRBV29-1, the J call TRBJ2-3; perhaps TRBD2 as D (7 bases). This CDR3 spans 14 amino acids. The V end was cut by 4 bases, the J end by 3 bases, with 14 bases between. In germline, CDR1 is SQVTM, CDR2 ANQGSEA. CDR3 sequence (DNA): TGCAGCGTTGGGGGCGGGGGCTCAACAGATACGCAGTATTTT. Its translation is CSVGGGGSTDTQYF.

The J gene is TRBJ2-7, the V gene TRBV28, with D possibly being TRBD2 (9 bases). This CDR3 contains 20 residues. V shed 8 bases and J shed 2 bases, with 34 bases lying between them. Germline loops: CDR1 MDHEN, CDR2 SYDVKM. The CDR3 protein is CASGSTGAGTSRHWTYEQYF. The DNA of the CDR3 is TGTGCCAGCGGCTCGACAGGGGCCGGGACTAGCCGGCATTGGACCTACGAGCAGTACTTC.

The CDR3 spells CASSLLRGLYNEQFF. The CDR3 bases are TGTGCCAGCAGCTTGTTGAGGGGGCTCTACAATGAGCAGTTCTTC. The chain joins TRBV7-9 to TRBJ2-1; 7 bases line up with TRBD1. Germline CDR1 reads SEHNR; CDR2 reads FQNEAQ (reference sequence). With 3 bases clipped from V and 3 bases from J, the junction kept 5 bases outside the gene matches. The CDR3 extends over 15 amino acids. Filled out from reference TRBV7-9 and TRBJ2-1, the complete variable domain reads DTGVSQNPRHKITKRGQNVTFRCDPISEHNRLYWYRQTLGQGPEFLTYFQNEAQLEKSRLLSDRFSAERPKGSFSTLEIQRTEQGDSAMYLCASSLLRGLYNEQFFGPGTRLTVL.

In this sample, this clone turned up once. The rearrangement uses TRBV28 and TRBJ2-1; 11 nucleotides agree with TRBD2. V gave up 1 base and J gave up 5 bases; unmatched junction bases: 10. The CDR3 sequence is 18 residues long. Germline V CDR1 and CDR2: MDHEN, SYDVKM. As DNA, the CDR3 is TGTGCCAGCAGTTTATTTAACCTGGGACTAGCGGCCGACAATGAGCAGTTCTTC. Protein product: CASSLFNLGLAADNEQFF.

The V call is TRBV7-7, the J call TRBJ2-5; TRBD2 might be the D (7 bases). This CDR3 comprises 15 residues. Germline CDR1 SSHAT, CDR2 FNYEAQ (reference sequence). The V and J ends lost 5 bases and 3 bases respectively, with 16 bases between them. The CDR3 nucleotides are TGTGCCAGCAGCCCCTGGGGGGGCATCGAAGAGACCCAGTACTTC. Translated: CASSPWGGIEETQYF.

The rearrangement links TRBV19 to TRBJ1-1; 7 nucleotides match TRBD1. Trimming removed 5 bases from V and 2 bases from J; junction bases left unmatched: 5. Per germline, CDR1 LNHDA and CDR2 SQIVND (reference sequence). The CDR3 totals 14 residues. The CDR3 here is CASSPGTENTEAFF. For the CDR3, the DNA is TGTGCCAGTAGTCCGGGGACAGAAAACACTGAAGCTTTCTTT.

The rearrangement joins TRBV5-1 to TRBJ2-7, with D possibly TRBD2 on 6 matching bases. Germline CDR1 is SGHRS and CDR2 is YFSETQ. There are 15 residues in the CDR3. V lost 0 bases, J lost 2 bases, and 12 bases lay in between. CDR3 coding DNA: TGCGCCAGCAGCTTGGTGTGGCGGGGAGCCTACGAGCAGTACTTC. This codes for CASSLVWRGAYEQYF.

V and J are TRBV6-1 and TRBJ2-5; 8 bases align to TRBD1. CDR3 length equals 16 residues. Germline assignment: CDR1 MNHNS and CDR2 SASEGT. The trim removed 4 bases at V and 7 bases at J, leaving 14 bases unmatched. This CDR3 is CASSAPGTGLLRTQYF. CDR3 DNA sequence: TGTGCCAGCAGTGCTCCCGGGACAGGCCTCCTTCGGACCCAGTACTTC.

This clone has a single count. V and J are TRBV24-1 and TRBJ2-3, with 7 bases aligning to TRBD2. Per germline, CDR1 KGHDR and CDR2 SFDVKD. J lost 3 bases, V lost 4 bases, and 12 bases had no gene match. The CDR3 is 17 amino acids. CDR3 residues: CATSDRGGRDFTDTQYF. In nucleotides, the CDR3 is TGTGCCACCAGTGACCGCGGGGGTAGGGACTTTACAGATACGCAGTATTTT.

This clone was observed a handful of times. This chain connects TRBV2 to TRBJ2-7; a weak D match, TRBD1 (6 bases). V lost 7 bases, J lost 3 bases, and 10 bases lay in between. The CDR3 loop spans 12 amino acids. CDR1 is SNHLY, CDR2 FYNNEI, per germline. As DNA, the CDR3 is TGTGCCAGCACCCGGGACAACTACGAGCAGTACTTC. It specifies CASTRDNYEQYF.

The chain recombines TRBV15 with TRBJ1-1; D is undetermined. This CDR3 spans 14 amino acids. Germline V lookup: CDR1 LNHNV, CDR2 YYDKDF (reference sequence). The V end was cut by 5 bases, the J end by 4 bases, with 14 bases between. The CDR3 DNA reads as TGTGCCACCAGCGAGAACCCTTGGAGCACTGAAGCTTTCTTT. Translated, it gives CATSENPWSTEAFF.

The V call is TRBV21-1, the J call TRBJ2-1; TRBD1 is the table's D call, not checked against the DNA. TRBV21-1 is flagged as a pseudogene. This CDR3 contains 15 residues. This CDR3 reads CASRIQGSSYNEQFF. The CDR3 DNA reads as TGTGCCAGCAGGATTCAGGGCAGCTCCTACAATGAGCAGTTCTTC.

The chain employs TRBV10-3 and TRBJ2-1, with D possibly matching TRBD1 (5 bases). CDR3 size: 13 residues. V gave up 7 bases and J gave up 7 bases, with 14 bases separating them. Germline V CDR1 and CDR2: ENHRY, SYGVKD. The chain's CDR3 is CAITEQGGNEQFF. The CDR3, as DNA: TGTGCCATCACCGAGCAGGGTGGGAATGAGCAGTTCTTC.

The CDR3 region is CASSSGVNTEAFF. The CDR3 nucleotides read TGTGCCAGCAGTTCAGGGGTCAACACTGAAGCTTTCTTT. V usage is TRBV27 and J usage is TRBJ1-1; possibly TRBD1 for D (6 bases). Germline values: CDR1 MNHEY, CDR2 SMNVEV (reference sequence). The length of the CDR3 is 13 residues. V lost 4 bases, J lost 2 bases, and 8 bases lay in between.

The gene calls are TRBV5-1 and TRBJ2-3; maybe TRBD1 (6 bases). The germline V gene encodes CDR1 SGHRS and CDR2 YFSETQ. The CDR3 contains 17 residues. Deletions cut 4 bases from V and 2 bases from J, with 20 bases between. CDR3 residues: CASSQTPLDSLTDTQYF. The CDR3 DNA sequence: TGCGCCAGCAGCCAGACCCCTCTGGACAGCCTCACAGATACGCAGTATTTT. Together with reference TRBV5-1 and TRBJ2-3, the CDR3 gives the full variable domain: KAGVTQTPRYLIKTRGQQVTLSCSPISGHRSVSWYQQTPGQGLQFLFEYFSETQRNKGNFPGRFSGRQFSNSRSEMNVSTLELGDSALYLCASSQTPLDSLTDTQYFGPGTRLTVL.